The clone carrying this TCR beta chain was counted only a few times. This CDR3 region has 14 residues. V lost 9 bases and J lost 0, with 13 bases in between. CDR1 is LGHDT and CDR2 is YNNKEL in the germline V gene (reference sequence). TCRdb itself ran the 5' RACE reads through MiXCR, one entry per CDR3 protein. The sample gives tens of thousands of distinct CDR3 sequences, about 26% of which show up once; around 3.5% is in the top ten. The source is a female donor with breast cancer. The chain links TRBV3-1 to TRBJ2-3; D gene uncertain. Sequenced sample: naive CD4+ T cells sorted from a lymph node. As for subset: naive CD4+ T cells, CD4+CD45RA+CD25-. The CDR3 region has the DNA TGTGCCAGTAGCTACGCGGAGAGCACAGATACGCAGTATTTT. It encodes CASSYAESTDTQYF.